This TCR beta chain was recorded in a study of cytotoxic CD8 clonotypes in ibrutinib-treated CLL. Looking at the study overall: There were 11 relapsed/refractory patients and around 15 treatment-naive patients, and around 18 were IGHV unmutated. Investigators collected response samples after a median roughly 13 months of treatment, range 6 to 36. Mean productive templates were around 260,000; mean productive rearrangements were roughly 90,000.

This CDR3 has 18 residues. Germline V gives CDR1 SSHAT, CDR2 FNYEAQ (reference sequence). Trimming left V 2 bases short and J 0 bases short, with 16 bases between. The table came from immunoSEQ multiplex PCR; TCRdb's copy has only in-frame clones and leaves some out. The sample lists roughly 300,000 clones, approximately 76% occurring once. Library input was about 2.2 micrograms of DNA from cryopreserved PBMCs. The sample in question was PBMCs, obtained at disease progression, from a patient treated with ibrutinib. The chain recombines TRBV7-7 with TRBJ2-2; D is ambiguous. The source is a human donor with chronic lymphocytic leukemia. DNA of the CDR3: TGTGCCAGCAGCTTACTCCCCGTTTTGGGCCCGAACACCGGGGAGCTGTTTTTT. This translates into CASSLLPVLGPNTGELFF. Complete variable domain (other parts from reference TRBV7-7 and TRBJ2-2): GAGVSQSPRYKVTKRGQDVTLRCDPISSHATLYWYQQALGQGPEFLTYFNYEAQPDKSGLPSDRFSAERPEGSISTLTIQRTEQRDSAMYRCASSLLPVLGPNTGELFFGEGSRLTVL.